This T cell receptor beta chain emerged from a study of beta chain features in type 1 diabetes (dated by TCRdb to between 2018 and 2020). General notes on the study: No differences in mean age, gender distribution, total cell number or subset yield were found between patients and healthy donors. Across all samples, fewer than 110,000,000 sorted cells were examined, and cell number per subset correlated strongly with RNA yield. In the study, TCRB repertoires of sorted circulating CD4+ T cell subsets from recently diagnosed type 1 diabetes patients were compared with those of matched healthy donors. Naive and central memory subsets were obtained from all 28 donors, but regulatory and stem cell-like memory subsets were isolated from only 8 patients and roughly 8 healthy donors.

Study-wide findings and limitations: In all four CD4+ subsets, TCRB CDR3 length was moderately but significantly shorter in type 1 diabetes patients. Naive, central memory and regulatory TCRB repertoires appeared to be more similar among patients than among healthy donors. Because cDNA was sequenced instead of genomic DNA, highly expressing activated cells could be over-represented, though the groups showed no difference in activation or CD3 levels. Shorter templates might be favored by PCR, yet because patient and control samples were amplified and corrected together, any such skew would affect both groups equally. Only small numbers of individuals were included in the HLA sub-analyses, which left unresolved whether HLA type had any influence on TCRB rearrangement. At VDJ recombination sites, type 1 diabetes patients had fewer insertions and more deleted nucleotides, which implies abnormalities in thymic rearrangement.

From each donor, a single peripheral blood sample of approximately 0.11 L on average was drawn into heparinised tubes. Naive, central memory, regulatory and stem cell-like memory CD4+ T cells were sorted on a BD FACSAria II using a panel including CD45RO, CCR7, CD25, CD127, CD95 and CD27. All sorted populations exceeded 98% purity. PBMCs were isolated immediately by Lymphoprep density gradient centrifugation and stained directly without culture. So that batch effects would be minimized, each experiment stained and sorted samples in pairs, pairing one healthy donor with one patient. The entire isolated RNA was reverse transcribed using the High Capacity cDNA Reverse Transcription Kit, and thus expressed TCRB transcripts were sequenced. Deep immunoSEQ sequencing was performed on naive, central memory and regulatory T cell samples, with an average of roughly 4 million total reads per sample. Sorted cells were lysed in RLT buffer, and RNA was extracted using DNase-treated RNeasy Micro or Mini kits according to cell number. Each cell subset was processed on its own to prevent cross-contamination, while patient and healthy donor samples were processed together. The immunoSEQ multiplex PCR was used to amplify TCRB sequences from cDNA, yielding 87-bp fragments that span the CDR3 region. Sequencing of the amplicons was performed on the Illumina HiSeq platform. Concerning the study's data processing: Synthetic template baselines were used to correct PCR bias computationally, reads within Hamming distance 2 were collapsed, and singletons that could not be merged were discarded. Reads were aligned against IMGT to assign V, D and J genes, CDR3 length and insertions or deletions at six rearrangement sites. Clonotype counts were normalized to sorted cell number within each subset before computing true diversity and Gini coefficients with the tcR R package. The overlap coefficient, calculated on TCRB nucleotide sequences, was used to quantify repertoire sharing. As a proxy for the pre-selection repertoire, out-of-frame TCRB sequences from naive cells were analyzed. TCRdb took this table from immuneACCESS and kept in-frame rearrangements with V and J called. Such tables lack part of the clones; where checked against another copy, unresolved V genes explain under half of the gap, and the rest is unexplained. D and trimming were read from the DNA, whereas the V and J calls and clone size are those reported in that table. The sample table holds 230,000 or so clones, of which about a sixth were seen once. In total, the top ten clones hold 0.085% of the sample.

Worth noting for this clone: Its binding antigen is unknown. No base-level quality is on record; no much larger clone is a single base apart.

Material: naive CD4+ T cells from blood. The sample's cell subset or site, from its label and the paper: true naive CD4+ T cells. The TCR was taken from a man under 40 with type 1 diabetes.

The CDR3 region: CAWTQPGYTF. The DNA sequence is as follows: TGTGCCTGGACACAGCCCGGCTACACCTTC. This sequence uses TRBV30 and TRBJ1-2, with the D gene call left open. The CDR3 contains 10 residues, cysteine and phenylalanine counted. CDR3 DNA is the only sequence kept; it has 30 bases, read in frame from the first base. V is reduced by 4 bases and J by 8 bases, leaving a spacing of 8 bases between them. CDR1 and CDR2 (GTSNPN, SVGIG) derive from the germline V gene (reference sequence).